This TCR beta chain is from a study of shared clonotypes between healthy human individuals. Germline assignment: CDR1 LNHDA and CDR2 SQIVND (reference sequence). Trimming cost V 6 bases and J 5 bases, with 13 bases left between them. The CDR3 is 13 residues long. Study-wide results and limits: A small donor pool kept down the genetic and exposure-history diversity that was represented.

Extraction of genomic DNA in unsorted samples used roughly 100 million PBMCs. On this clone: Its target is not known.

This table comes from immunoSEQ multiplex PCR, and its TCRdb copy is limited to in-frame clones, with some not included. The sample contains about half a million clones, around 73% of which appear only once. Sequenced material: PBMCs. The V and J genes are TRBV19 and TRBJ2-5; weak D call: TRBD2 (6 bases). The sequence came from a woman in her forties in good health. Some clones in this sample may be carry-over from other donors' samples. DNA of the CDR3: TGTGCCAGTAGCGGGAGTTTGGGGGAGACCCAGTACTTC. Its translation is CASSGSLGETQYF.